A selection of T cell receptor beta chains follows, all from one sample in a study of CD8 T cells in ankylosing spondylitis. In TCRdb, the 5' RACE reads were re-called with MiXCR into one record per CDR3 protein. The repertoire holds under 250,000 distinct CDR3 sequences, with roughly 32% as singletons. The sample taken for sequencing was blood, either unsorted or a sorted T cell fraction (not recorded which). Receptor source: a male donor with ankylosing spondylitis or in good health (not recorded which). Both conserved end residues are part of each CDR3. Fields, in order: J gene, D gene, V gene, clone size, CDR3 DNA, CDR3 protein. The D gene is left open where the match is weak. Clone size, where shown, is once, few, many, or a class for clones that have expanded.

>TRBJ2-7|.|TRBV4-2|few
TGTGCCAGCAGCCAAGATAGGGGTTCCTACGAGCAGTACTTC
CASSQDRGSYEQYF
>TRBJ2-3|.|TRBV20-1|few
TGCAGTGCTAGAGATCCACGAGGCGTGCTTAAAACGCAGTATTTT
CSARDPRGVLKTQYF
>TRBJ2-7|.|TRBV29-1|few
TGCAGCGTTGGGGGCTTATATGGGTACTCCTACGAGCAGTACTTC
CSVGGLYGYSYEQYF
>TRBJ1-6|.|TRBV15|.
TGTGCCACCAGCTACCACGGGCCAGATTCACCCCTCCACTTT
CATSYHGPDSPLHF
>TRBJ2-3|TRBD2|TRBV7-2|few
TGTGCCAGCAGCCATAGCGGGGATCATACAGATACGCAGTATTTT
CASSHSGDHTDTQYF
>TRBJ2-1|.|TRBV12-3/TRBV12-4|few
TGTGCCAGCAGCCAGGGATATGAGCAGTTCTTC
CASSQGYEQFF
>TRBJ2-5|.|TRBV12-3/TRBV12-4|few
TGTGCCAGCGGGGAAGGGCCCAGGGTAGAGACCCAGTACTTC
CASGEGPRVETQYF
>TRBJ2-2|.|TRBV20-1|.
TGCAGTGCTAGAGATGCTAGGGGTGAGACCGGGGAGCTGTTTTTT
CSARDARGETGELFF
>TRBJ2-3|.|TRBV20-1|.
TGCAGTGCTGACCTCCAGCAGGTGGATACGCAGTATTTT
CSADLQQVDTQYF
>TRBJ1-6|.|TRBV20-1|.
TGCAGTGCTAGGTCAGCCAAAAATTCACCCCTCCACTTT
CSARSAKNSPLHF
>TRBJ2-1|TRBD2|TRBV4-1|.
TGCGCCAGCAGCCGGCTCAGCGGGGGAAGGTACAATGAGCAGTTCTTC
CASSRLSGGRYNEQFF
>TRBJ2-1|TRBD1|TRBV20-1|.
TGCAGTGCTAGGAGACTTAGATTACAGGGGCCTGGTGAGCAGTTCTTC
CSARRLRLQGPGEQFF
>TRBJ2-3|.|TRBV12-3/TRBV12-4|.
TGTGCCAGCAGTCCCCCGGACAGTGTAACAGATACGCAGTATTTT
CASSPPDSVTDTQYF
>TRBJ2-1|TRBD2|TRBV29-1|few
TGCAGCGCCGGGGGGCGGGGGGCTTACAATGAGCAGTTCTTC
CSAGGRGAYNEQFF
>TRBJ2-3|.|TRBV29-1|few
TGCAGCGTACGTGGGCACCCAACTAGCACAGATACGCAGTATTTT
CSVRGHPTSTDTQYF
>TRBJ2-2|.|TRBV6-5|.
TGTGCCAGCAGTTACTCCAGCTACACCGGGGAGCTGTTTTTT
CASSYSSYTGELFF
>TRBJ2-7|.|TRBV12-3/TRBV12-4|.
TGTGCCAGCAGTCTCGCAGCCTTTACAGGGAGGTACGAGCAGTACTTC
CASSLAAFTGRYEQYF
>TRBJ1-5|.|TRBV6-2/TRBV6-3|few
TGTGCCAGCAGTTCCGGGACCCCGAGGGGCAATCAGCCCCAGCATTTT
CASSSGTPRGNQPQHF
>TRBJ1-2|TRBD1|TRBV9|few
TGTGCCAGCAGCCCCACCGGGACAGGGGACTATGGCTACACCTTC
CASSPTGTGDYGYTF
>TRBJ1-1|.|TRBV30|few
TGTGCGTCGAGTCGGGTAGAAGCTTTCTTT
CASSRVEAFF
>TRBJ2-3|.|TRBV6-1|.
TGTGCCTCACGACCCGCCCGGGCTGGGGATACGCAGTATTTT
CASRPARAGDTQYF
>TRBJ1-1|.|TRBV6-5|.
TGTGCCAGCAGTTACCTGCGGGGCCGGAACACTGAAGCTTTCTTC
CASSYLRGRNTEAFF
>TRBJ2-2|TRBD2|TRBV6-5|few
TGTGCCAGCAGCCCGGGACTAGCGTTGTTTTTT
CASSPGLALFF
>TRBJ2-7|.|TRBV28|.
TGTGCCAGCAGTTTCCGGGACAACTTCTACGAGCAGTACTTC
CASSFRDNFYEQYF
>TRBJ2-7|.|TRBV12-3/TRBV12-4|.
TGTGCCAGCAGAAAAAATGAGGGGATTGGAGCCTACGAGCAGTACTTC
CASRKNEGIGAYEQYF
>TRBJ1-1|.|TRBV20-1|few
TGCAGTGCTAGAGATTTGGAGGCTTTCTTT
CSARDLEAFF
>TRBJ1-6|.|TRBV20-1|few
TGCAGTGCTCCGGGGCAGGGACGAAGGGATTCACCCCTCCACTTT
CSAPGQGRRDSPLHF
>TRBJ2-3|.|TRBV20-1|.
TGCAGTGTCTCGGACCACGCAGATACGCAGTATTTT
CSVSDHADTQYF
>TRBJ2-1|.|TRBV20-1|.
TGCAGTGCTAGAGATACTGGGGGCCGTTATGAGCAGTTCTTC
CSARDTGGRYEQFF
>TRBJ2-5|.|TRBV10-3|few
TGTGCCATCAGTGGATCTGGCGCAGGGAAAGAGACCCAGTACTTC
CAISGSGAGKETQYF
>TRBJ1-5|TRBD1|TRBV4-1|.
TGCGCCAGCAGCCAAGAGCCGGGACAGGGAAGCCAGCCCCAGCATTTT
CASSQEPGQGSQPQHF
>TRBJ2-1|TRBD2|TRBV20-1|few
TGCAGCACTCACACCGGGACTAGCGGCGCTGAGCAGTTCTTC
CSTHTGTSGAEQFF
>TRBJ2-3|.|TRBV5-6|many
TGTGCCAGCAGCTTCGTTAGGAGCACAGATACGCAGTATTTT
CASSFVRSTDTQYF
>TRBJ2-1|.|TRBV12-3/TRBV12-4|.
TGTGCCACCCTGAAGGGGGTCGGGGAGCAGTTCTTC
CATLKGVGEQFF
>TRBJ2-5|.|TRBV12-3/TRBV12-4|few
TGTGCCAGCAGCCAGAGGCGCCTCCAAGAGACCCAGTACTTC
CASSQRRLQETQYF
>TRBJ2-7|.|TRBV5-1|few
TGCGCCAGCAGCAGAGACAGGTCCCCCTACGAGCAGTACTTC
CASSRDRSPYEQYF
>TRBJ2-3|.|TRBV7-2|once
TGTGCCAGCAGCCCCGCGGGGTGGGATCCTAGCACAGATACGCAGTATTTT
CASSPAGWDPSTDTQYF
>TRBJ2-2|.|TRBV30|.
TGTGCCTGGTCACGGTCCGGGGAGCTGTTTTTT
CAWSRSGELFF
>TRBJ2-7|.|TRBV7-9|.
TGTGCCAGCAGCCGGGAAGGTGGGGGAAGCTACGAGCATTACTTC
CASSREGGGSYEHYF
>TRBJ2-7|.|TRBV25-1|.
TGTGCCAGCAGTGAATTTATAGGGGGCTCCTACGAGCAGTACTTC
CASSEFIGGSYEQYF
>TRBJ1-2|.|TRBV20-1|few
TGCAGTGCTTATCGGGACACCATCTATGGCTACACCTTC
CSAYRDTIYGYTF
>TRBJ2-5|TRBD1|TRBV7-2|.
TGTGCCAGCAGCCCAATGGGACAGAACTTACAAGAGACCCAGTACTTC
CASSPMGQNLQETQYF
>TRBJ1-2|.|TRBV20-1|.
TGCAGTGCTCCGTCAGGGGTACTTGGCTACACCTTC
CSAPSGVLGYTF
>TRBJ2-2|.|TRBV4-1|.
TGCGCCAGCAGCCAAGACGAACCCCTTCGTCCGAACACCGGGGAGCTGTTTTTT
CASSQDEPLRPNTGELFF
>TRBJ2-4|TRBD1|TRBV27|few
TGTGCCTCCGGGGGGGACAGGGGAAAAAACATTCAGTACTTC
CASGGDRGKNIQYF
>TRBJ2-1|.|TRBV12-3/TRBV12-4|.
TGTGCCAGCAGTTTTAGGGCCTCAGAAATAATCCGGCAGTTCTTC
CASSFRASEIIRQFF
>TRBJ1-2|.|TRBV12-3/TRBV12-4|.
TGTGCCAGCACTCACCGAGGGGGTGGAGGCTACACCTTC
CASTHRGGGGYTF
>TRBJ2-1|.|TRBV15|few
TGTGCCACCAGCAGGGACCGGGACGGACCCTACAATGAGCAGTTCTTC
CATSRDRDGPYNEQFF
>TRBJ2-1|TRBD1|TRBV12-3/TRBV12-4|.
TGTGCCAGCAGTTTAATACAGGGGCCCGAGCAGTTCTTC
CASSLIQGPEQFF
>TRBJ2-2|.|TRBV29-1|few
TGCAGCGTTGCTGTTTCGGGCACCGGGGAGCTGTTTTTT
CSVAVSGTGELFF
>TRBJ2-7|.|TRBV7-2|.
TGTGCCAGCAGCTTAGTAGTCGGCAGGGTCCCCTACGAGCAGTACTTC
CASSLVVGRVPYEQYF
>TRBJ1-1|.|TRBV20-1|once
TGCAGTGCTAGAGACTCCGACAGGTTAAACACTGAAGCTTTCTTT
CSARDSDRLNTEAFF
>TRBJ1-2|.|TRBV3-1|.
TGTGCCAGCAGCCAAAGGTCCAGCTACACCTTC
CASSQRSSYTF
>TRBJ2-5|.|TRBV20-1|.
TGCAGTGCTAGACCCATAAAGAATAGCCAAGAGACCCAGTACTTC
CSARPIKNSQETQYF